A single sample gave rise to the 23 T cell receptor beta chains below, sequenced in a study of CD8+ T cells in alopecia areata. In each case, RNA was isolated and then reverse transcribed into cDNA as the sequencing template. TCRdb's copy holds only in-frame clones and misses some; the assay was immunoSEQ multiplex PCR. The sample consists of 150,000 to 200,000 clones, 59% of them appearing once. The sample here was CD4+ T cells sorted from blood, taken at week 0. These receptors originate from a human donor with alopecia areata.

The chain links TRBV27 to TRBJ1-2; the D gene is possibly TRBD1 (5 bases). From germline, CDR1 is MNHEY and CDR2 SMNVEV (reference sequence). V was shortened by 4 bases and J by 1 base, with 10 bases between the two germline ends. The CDR3 is 14 residues long. CDR3 residues: CASSSLQVNYGYTF. In DNA form, the CDR3 reads TGTGCCAGCAGTTCCCTACAGGTTAACTATGGCTACACCTTC.

The J gene is TRBJ2-5, the V gene TRBV18; tentatively, D is TRBD1 (5 bases). This CDR3 is built from 15 residues. The V end was cut by 1 base, the J end by 2 bases, with 11 bases between. CDR1 and CDR2 (germline): KGHSH, LQKENI. In DNA form, the CDR3 reads TGTGCCAGCTCACCACGTATAACAGGACAAGAGACCCAGTACTTC. Translating it yields CASSPRITGQETQYF.

The genes are TRBV5-4 and TRBJ1-2; D is uncertain. V shed 0 bases and J shed 5 bases, with 11 bases lying between them. Per germline, CDR1 SGHNT and CDR2 YYREEE (reference sequence). The CDR3 is 14 residues long. The CDR3 is CASSLEMDVYGYTF. Written as DNA, the CDR3 is TGTGCCAGCAGCTTGGAAATGGACGTATATGGCTACACCTTC.

The chain uses TRBV7-9 and TRBJ2-6; 9 nucleotides agree with TRBD1. After removal of 3 bases from V and 3 bases from J, the junction contained 9 bases not matched to a gene. The CDR3 is made up of 18 amino acids. Germline CDR1 is SEHNR and CDR2 is FQNEAQ (reference sequence). CDR3 amino acids: CASSFPGQGLDGANVLTF. In DNA form, the CDR3 reads TGTGCCAGCAGCTTTCCGGGACAGGGTCTTGATGGGGCCAACGTCCTGACTTTC.

V gene TRBV29-1 combines with J gene TRBJ2-7; D possibly corresponds to TRBD2 (6 bases). The CDR3 runs to 14 residues. Germline V CDR1 and CDR2: SQVTM, ANQGSEA. V was clipped by 4 bases and J by 3 bases, with 16 bases between them. The CDR3 region is CSVVFGVGGYEQYF. In DNA, the CDR3 is TGCAGCGTTGTGTTTGGGGTCGGGGGCTACGAGCAGTACTTC.

The sample holds one count of this clone. This chain joins TRBV30 and TRBJ1-1; no firm D call. Germline-derived CDR1 and CDR2 are GTSNPN and SVGIG (reference sequence). The V end was cut by 3 bases, the J end by 11 bases, with 16 bases between. The CDR3 contains 12 residues. The CDR3 protein is CAWSQGYGRAFF. Here the CDR3 DNA reads TGTGCCTGGAGCCAAGGTTATGGCAGGGCTTTCTTT.

The sample holds a few counts of this clone. The J gene is TRBJ1-2, the V gene TRBV15, with a weak D call TRBD1 (5 bases). This CDR3 has 16 residues. V was shortened by 0 bases and J by 8 bases, with 19 bases between the two germline ends. Per the germline V gene, CDR1 is LNHNV and CDR2 is YYDKDF (reference sequence). The CDR3 DNA reads TGTGCCACCAGCAGAGATCATCGGCAGGGAGTGCGGGGCTACACCTTC. It translates to CATSRDHRQGVRGYTF.

The chain has TRBV30 and TRBJ1-5, with 10 bases matching TRBD1. CDR1 and CDR2 from the germline V gene are GTSNPN and SVGIG (reference sequence). With V trimmed by 2 bases and J by 3 bases, 7 bases remained unmatched. The CDR3 totals 16 residues. The CDR3 loop is CAWSRGTGVFNQPQHF. CDR3 nucleotide sequence: TGTGCCTGGAGTCGCGGGACAGGGGTCTTCAATCAGCCCCAGCATTTT.

V usage is TRBV19 and J usage is TRBJ2-5; 11 nucleotides agree with TRBD2. The CDR3 consists of 17 residues. Losses at the gene ends were 4 bases for V and 0 bases for J; bases not matched to a gene: 7. Per germline, CDR1 LNHDA and CDR2 SQIVND (reference sequence). CDR3 coding DNA: TGTGCCAGTAGTACGCGGACTAGCGGGCGAAACCAAGAGACCCAGTACTTC. Translating gives CASSTRTSGRNQETQYF.

The V gene is TRBV2, the J gene TRBJ1-3; D is ambiguous. CDR1 is SNHLY and CDR2 is FYNNEI in the germline V gene. V was pared by 3 bases and J by 0 bases, with 12 bases between. The CDR3 contains 16 residues. CDR3 in DNA: TGTGCCAGCAGTGAGAGTCCCCTGAGCTCTGGAAACACCATATATTTT. This encodes CASSESPLSSGNTIYF.

The rearrangement uses TRBV7-2 and TRBJ2-4; 7 bases map to TRBD2. Trimming cost V 1 base and J 6 bases; bases outside gene matches: 6. This CDR3 comprises 15 residues. The germline gives CDR1 SGHTA, CDR2 FQGNSA. The CDR3 reads CASSLERGRGNIQYF. In DNA form, the CDR3 reads TGTGCCAGCAGCTTAGAGCGGGGTCGGGGAAACATTCAGTACTTC.

Regarding this clone: Other DNA sequences of this sample code for an identical CDR3. The V call is TRBV5-1, the J call TRBJ2-5; D not resolved. The CDR3 covers 11 residues. The germline gives CDR1 SGHRS, CDR2 YFSETQ. V shed 3 bases and J shed 2 bases, with 2 bases lying between them. CDR3: CASSSQETQYF. The CDR3 DNA sequence: TGCGCCAGCAGCTCTCAAGAGACCCAGTACTTC.

The chain carries TRBV5-1 and TRBJ2-6; tentatively, D is TRBD1 (6 bases). CDR3 length: 15 residues. Trimming stripped 5 bases from V and 1 base from J, with 10 bases between. Per germline, CDR1 SGHRS and CDR2 YFSETQ. The CDR3 reads CASRLDRSGANVLTF. CDR3 sequence (DNA): TGCGCCAGCAGACTGGACAGATCTGGGGCCAACGTCCTGACTTTC.

This clone was counted between two and nine times. V gene TRBV25-1 combines with J gene TRBJ1-2; D is uncertain. The CDR3 is 13 amino acids. In germline, CDR1 is MGHDK, CDR2 SYGVNS. V shed 8 bases and J shed 4 bases, with 14 bases lying between them. The CDR3 is CASGKGSGYGYTF. The DNA of the CDR3 is TGTGCCAGCGGGAAGGGCTCTGGCTATGGCTACACCTTC.

This clone was counted only a few times. The V gene is TRBV6-1, the J gene TRBJ2-1; D is unresolved. The germline gives CDR1 MNHNS, CDR2 SASEGT. The CDR3 consists of 13 residues. Trimming took off 6 bases at V and 4 bases at J, with 10 bases between the two ends. The DNA for the CDR3 is TGTGCCAGCAGGGCCGACAATTACAATGAGCAGTTCTTC. It is translated as CASRADNYNEQFF.

The V call is TRBV11-3, the J call TRBJ2-7; D is uncertain. Between the trimmed V and J ends, which lost 3 bases and 0 bases, there was a span of 6 bases. Germline V gene lookup returns CDR1 SGHNT and CDR2 YENEEA. The CDR3 loop spans 13 amino acids. The CDR3 nucleotides read TGTGCCAGCAGCTTCCTGAGCTCCTACGAGCAGTACTTC. This encodes CASSFLSSYEQYF.

DNA for the CDR3: TGTGCCTGGACCCTCGACGGGTACTCTGGAAACACCATATATTTT. Translation gives CAWTLDGYSGNTIYF. V usage is TRBV30 and J usage is TRBJ1-3; D uncertain. The CDR3 has 15 amino acids. Trimming left V 4 bases short and J 0 bases short, with 13 bases between. In germline, CDR1 is GTSNPN, CDR2 SVGIG (reference sequence).

V and J are TRBV5-1 and TRBJ1-2, with 7 bases identical to TRBD1. Germline CDR1 reads SGHRS; CDR2 reads YFSETQ. CDR3 size: 14 residues. Germline trimming cut 4 bases from V and 3 bases from J; bases unmatched to any gene: 6. CDR3 bases: TGCGCCAGCAGCCCAGGGACAGCCGACTATGGCTACACCTTC. This gives the protein CASSPGTADYGYTF.

This chain uses TRBV19 with TRBJ1-2; 10 nucleotides agree with TRBD1. The V gene end was trimmed by 10 bases and the J gene end by 0 bases; junction bases not matched to a gene: 2. The germline V gene has CDR1 LNHDA and CDR2 SQIVND (reference sequence). This CDR3 is 13 amino acids long. The CDR3 sequence: CATGTGANYGYTF. CDR3 nucleotides: TGTGCCACCGGGACAGGGGCTAACTATGGCTACACCTTC.

Worth noting for this clone: The sample carries other DNA sequences with the same CDR3. The CDR3 region is CSVEGRMNTEAFF. The CDR3 DNA is TGCAGCGTTGAGGGGCGCATGAACACTGAAGCTTTCTTT. The chain uses TRBV29-1 and TRBJ1-1, with D tentatively TRBD1 (5 bases). CDR1 is SQVTM and CDR2 is ANQGSEA in the germline V gene. V lost 3 bases and J lost 0, with 8 bases in between. The CDR3 spans 13 residues.

This clone was detected only a few times. The genes are TRBV7-9 and TRBJ1-2; 7 bases align to TRBD1. CDR3 size: 15 residues. The germline gives CDR1 SEHNR, CDR2 FQNEAQ (reference sequence). Trimming took 4 bases from V and 2 from J; bases not matched to a gene: 7. CDR3 in DNA: TGTGCCAGCAGCTCCAGAAGACAGGGAAACTATGGCTACACCTTC. Encoded protein: CASSSRRQGNYGYTF.

The V gene is TRBV6-6, the J gene TRBJ1-1; 9 bases map to TRBD1. Trimming at V came to 7 bases and at J to 10 bases, leaving 4 bases not matched to a gene. CDR3 size: 11 residues. Looked up from germline, CDR1 is MNHNY and CDR2 is SVGAGI (reference sequence). DNA of the CDR3: TGTGCCAGCACCGGACAGGGGACAGCTTTCTTT. Protein: CASTGQGTAFF.

This chain joins TRBV29-1 and TRBJ1-1, with a weak D call TRBD1 (5 bases). Germline V lookup: CDR1 SQVTM, CDR2 ANQGSEA. The V end lost 1 base, the J end lost 0 bases, and 12 bases lay between the germline ends. CDR3 length: 15 amino acids. The CDR3 DNA reads TGCAGCGTTGAAGTTTCCGGGACGATGAACACTGAAGCTTTCTTT. It codes for CSVEVSGTMNTEAFF. The whole variable domain, filled in from reference TRBV29-1 and TRBJ1-1, reads SAVISQKPSRDICQRGTSLTIQCQVDSQVTMMFWYRQQPGQSLTLIATANQGSEATYESGFVIDKFPISRPNLTFSTLTVSNMSPEDSSIYLCSVEVSGTMNTEAFFGQGTRLTVV.